This TCR beta chain appears in the sequencing data of a study of monozygotic twins with inflammatory bowel disease. The CDR3 has 13 amino acids. CDR1 is MDHEN and CDR2 is SYDVKM in the germline V gene. Study-wide results and caveats: Between concordant and discordant twins, repertoire similarity failed to differ, a result that limited power may explain.

About this clonotype: Its target is unknown.

Donors gave approximately 2.5 ml of blood apiece. TCRdb reanalyzed the 5' RACE reads and collapses them to one entry per CDR3 protein, without DNA. This sample contains approximately 400,000 distinct CDR3 sequences. The specimen was blood. The origin of this receptor is a human donor with ulcerative colitis or Crohn's disease, or a healthy co-twin of an affected twin (not recorded which). This chain uses TRBV28 with TRBJ1-1. The chain's CDR3 is CASSAILNTEAFF.